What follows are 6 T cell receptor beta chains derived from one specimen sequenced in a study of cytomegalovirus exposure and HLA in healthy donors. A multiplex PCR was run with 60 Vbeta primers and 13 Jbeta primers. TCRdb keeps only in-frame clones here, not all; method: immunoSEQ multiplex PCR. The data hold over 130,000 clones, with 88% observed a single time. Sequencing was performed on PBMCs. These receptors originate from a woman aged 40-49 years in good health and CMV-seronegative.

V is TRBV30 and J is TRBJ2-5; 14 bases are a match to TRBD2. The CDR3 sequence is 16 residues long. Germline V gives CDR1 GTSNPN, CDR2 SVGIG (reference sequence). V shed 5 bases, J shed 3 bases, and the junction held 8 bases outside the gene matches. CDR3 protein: CAWGLAGGPGKETQYF. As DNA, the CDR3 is TGTGCCTGGGGACTAGCGGGAGGCCCTGGAAAAGAGACCCAGTACTTC.

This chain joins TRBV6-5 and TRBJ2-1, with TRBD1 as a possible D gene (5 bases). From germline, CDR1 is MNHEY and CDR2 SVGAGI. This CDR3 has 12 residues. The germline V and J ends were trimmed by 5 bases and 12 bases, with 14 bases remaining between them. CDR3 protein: CASSANRQRQFF. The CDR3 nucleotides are TGTGCCAGCAGTGCGAACCGACAGAGGCAGTTCTTC.

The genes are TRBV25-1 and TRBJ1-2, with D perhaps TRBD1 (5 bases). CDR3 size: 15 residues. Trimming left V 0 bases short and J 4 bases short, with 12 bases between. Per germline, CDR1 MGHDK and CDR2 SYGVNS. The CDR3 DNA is TGTGCCAGCAGTGAATATGGGGGGGTCTCCTATGGCTACACCTTC. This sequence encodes CASSEYGGVSYGYTF.

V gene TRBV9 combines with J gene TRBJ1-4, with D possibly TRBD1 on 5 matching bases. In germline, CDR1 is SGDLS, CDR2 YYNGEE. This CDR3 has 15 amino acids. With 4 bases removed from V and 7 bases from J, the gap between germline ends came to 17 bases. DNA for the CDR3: TGTGCCAGCAGCCCTTCCGCCGGGGGGGGTGAAAAACTGTTTTTT. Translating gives CASSPSAGGGEKLFF.

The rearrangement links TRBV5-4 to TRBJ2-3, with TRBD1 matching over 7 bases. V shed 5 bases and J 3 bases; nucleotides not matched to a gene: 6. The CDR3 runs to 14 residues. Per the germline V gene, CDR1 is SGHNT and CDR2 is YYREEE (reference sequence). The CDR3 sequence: CASRSGTETDTQYF. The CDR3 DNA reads TGTGCCAGCAGGTCCGGGACAGAGACAGATACGCAGTATTTT.

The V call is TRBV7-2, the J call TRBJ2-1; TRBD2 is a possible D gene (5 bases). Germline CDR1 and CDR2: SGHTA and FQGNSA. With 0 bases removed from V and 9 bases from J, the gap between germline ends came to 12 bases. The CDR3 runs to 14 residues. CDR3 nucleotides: TGTGCCAGCAGCTTAGCGGATCGTAGCGTTGAGCAGTTCTTC. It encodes CASSLADRSVEQFF.